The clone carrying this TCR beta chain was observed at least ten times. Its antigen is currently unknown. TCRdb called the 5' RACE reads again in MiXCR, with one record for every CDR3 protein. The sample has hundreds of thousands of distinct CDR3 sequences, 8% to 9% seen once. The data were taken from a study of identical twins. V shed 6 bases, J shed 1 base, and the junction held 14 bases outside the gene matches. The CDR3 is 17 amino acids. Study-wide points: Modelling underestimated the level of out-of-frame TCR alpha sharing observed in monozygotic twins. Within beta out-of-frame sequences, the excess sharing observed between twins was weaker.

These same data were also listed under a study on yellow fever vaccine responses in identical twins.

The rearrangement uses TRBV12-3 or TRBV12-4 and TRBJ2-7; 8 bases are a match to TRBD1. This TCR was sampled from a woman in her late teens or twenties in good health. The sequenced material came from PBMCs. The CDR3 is CASSNNGADRGSYEQYF. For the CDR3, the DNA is TGTGCCAGCAGCAACAATGGGGCCGACAGGGGTTCCTACGAGCAGTACTTC.